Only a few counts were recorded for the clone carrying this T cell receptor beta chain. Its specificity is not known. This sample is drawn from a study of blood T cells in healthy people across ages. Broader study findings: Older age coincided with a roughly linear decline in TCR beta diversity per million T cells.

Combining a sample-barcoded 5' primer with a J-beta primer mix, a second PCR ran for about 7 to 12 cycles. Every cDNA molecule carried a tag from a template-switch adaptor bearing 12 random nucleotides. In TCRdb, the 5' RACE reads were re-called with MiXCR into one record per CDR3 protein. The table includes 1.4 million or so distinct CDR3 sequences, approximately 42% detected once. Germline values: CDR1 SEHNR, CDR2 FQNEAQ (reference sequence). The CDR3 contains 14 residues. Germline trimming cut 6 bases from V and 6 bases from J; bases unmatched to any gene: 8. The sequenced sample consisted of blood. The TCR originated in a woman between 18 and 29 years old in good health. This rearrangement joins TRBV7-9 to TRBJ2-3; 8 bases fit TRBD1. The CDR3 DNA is TGTGCCAGCAGATATAGGACAGGGCCCGATACGCAGTATTTT. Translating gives CASRYRTGPDTQYF.